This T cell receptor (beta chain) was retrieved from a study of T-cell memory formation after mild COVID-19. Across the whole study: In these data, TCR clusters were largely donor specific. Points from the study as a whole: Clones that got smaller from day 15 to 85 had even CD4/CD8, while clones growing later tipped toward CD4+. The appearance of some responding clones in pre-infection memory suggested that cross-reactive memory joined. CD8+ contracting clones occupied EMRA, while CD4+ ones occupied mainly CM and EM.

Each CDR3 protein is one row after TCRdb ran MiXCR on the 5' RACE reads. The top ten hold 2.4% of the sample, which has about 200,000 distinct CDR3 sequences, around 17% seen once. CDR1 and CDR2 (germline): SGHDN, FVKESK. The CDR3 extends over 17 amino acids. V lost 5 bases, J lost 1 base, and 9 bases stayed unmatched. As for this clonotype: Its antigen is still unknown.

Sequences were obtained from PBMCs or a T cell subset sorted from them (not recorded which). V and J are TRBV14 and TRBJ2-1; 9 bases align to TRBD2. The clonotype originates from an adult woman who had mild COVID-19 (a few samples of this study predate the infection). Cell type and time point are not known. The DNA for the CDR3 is TGTGCCAGCAGCGGACTAAGCGGGGGGTATTCCTACAATGAGCAGTTCTTC. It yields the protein CASSGLSGGYSYNEQFF.